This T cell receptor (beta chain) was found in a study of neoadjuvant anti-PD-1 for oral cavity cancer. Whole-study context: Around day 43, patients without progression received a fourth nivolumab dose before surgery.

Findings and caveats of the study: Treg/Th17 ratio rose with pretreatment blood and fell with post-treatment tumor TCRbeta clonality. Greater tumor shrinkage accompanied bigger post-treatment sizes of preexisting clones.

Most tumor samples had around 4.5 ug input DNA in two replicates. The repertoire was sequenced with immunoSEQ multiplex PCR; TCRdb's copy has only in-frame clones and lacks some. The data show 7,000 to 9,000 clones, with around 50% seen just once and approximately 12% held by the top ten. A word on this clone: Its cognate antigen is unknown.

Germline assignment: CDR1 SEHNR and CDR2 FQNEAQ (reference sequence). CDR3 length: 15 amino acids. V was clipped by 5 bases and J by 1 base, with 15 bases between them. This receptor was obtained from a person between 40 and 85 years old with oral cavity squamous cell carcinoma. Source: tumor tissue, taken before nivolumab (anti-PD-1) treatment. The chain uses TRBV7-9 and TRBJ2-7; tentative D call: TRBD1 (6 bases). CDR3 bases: TGTGCCAGCAGCGTAGGGCAGGGGAAGTCCTACGAGCAGTACTTC. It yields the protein CASSVGQGKSYEQYF.